Listed here are 9 T cell receptor beta chains from one sample, sequenced in a study of T cells in Graves' hyperthyroidism and ophthalmopathy. RNA transcripts served as the template for amplifying TCR beta CDR3 regions. A first-round RT-PCR of the TCR CDR3 used the HTBI primer set. One entry per CDR3 protein, called by TCRdb with MiXCR from the multiplex PCR reads. The table records around 210,000 distinct CDR3 sequences, about a sixth of them present only once. Specimen: blood. The receptor set was obtained from a woman between 50 and 59 years old with Graves' hyperthyroidism.

The sample holds many counts of this clonotype. The chain uses TRBV12-3 or TRBV12-4 and TRBJ1-2, with D unclear. The CDR3 is 12 residues long. V was trimmed by 1 base and J by 7 bases, leaving 7 bases between them. In DNA, the CDR3 is TGTGCCAGCAGTTTAGGAGGCTCTGGCTACACCTTC. Its translation: CASSLGGSGYTF.

This clonotype was recorded many times. The gene calls are TRBV28 and TRBJ2-5, with a tentative D call TRBD2 (7 bases). The CDR3 has 13 amino acids. The germline CDR1 and CDR2 sequences are MDHEN and SYDVKM. V lost 7 bases and J 3 bases, leaving 12 bases between the germline ends. CDR3 in amino acids: CASTRGGEETQYF. CDR3 DNA: TGTGCCAGCACGAGGGGGGGGGAAGAGACCCAGTACTTC.

This clonotype was counted only a few times. The junction and the germline gene differ at one end; a read error may be behind it. The genes are TRBV13 and TRBJ2-7, with 12 bases identical to TRBD2. The CDR3 has 17 residues. CDR1 PRHDT and CDR2 FYEKMQ come from the germline V gene (reference sequence). The CDR3 loop reads CAISTGTSGHNSYEQYF. The CDR3 DNA follows: TGTGCCATCAGCACAGGGACTAGCGGGCATAATTCCTACGAGCAGTACTTC.

This clonotype was counted many times. The chain joins TRBV7-8 to TRBJ2-3, with unresolved D. The CDR3 extends over 14 amino acids. Per the germline V gene, CDR1 is SGHVS and CDR2 is FQNEAQ. V dropped 1 base and J dropped 0 bases, with 5 bases sitting between them. DNA for the CDR3: TGTGCCAGCAGCTTAGGGTCTAGCACAGATACGCAGTATTTT. Translation: CASSLGSSTDTQYF.

This clonotype was seen only a few times. The chain joins TRBV24-1 to TRBJ2-3, with 8 positions matching TRBD2. The CDR3 is 16 residues long. Looked up from germline, CDR1 is KGHDR and CDR2 is SFDVKD. V lost 3 bases to trimming and J lost 2 bases; unmatched junction nucleotides: 6. CDR3 sequence: CATSDTRGGSTDTQYF. As DNA, the CDR3 is TGTGCCACCAGTGATACCCGGGGGGGCTCCACAGATACGCAGTATTTT.

This clonotype was counted a few times. The chain recombines TRBV29-1 with TRBJ2-5, with 10 bases lining up with TRBD2. V lost 7 bases to trimming and J lost 2 bases; unmatched junction nucleotides: 4. CDR3 size: 13 residues. Germline V CDR1 and CDR2: SQVTM, ANQGSEA. This chain's CDR3 is CSARTSGQETQYF. The CDR3, as DNA: TGCAGCGCTCGGACTAGCGGACAAGAGACCCAGTACTTC.

The chain recombines TRBV7-2 with TRBJ2-1; a possible D gene is TRBD2 (6 bases). CDR3 length: 15 residues. From germline, CDR1 is SGHTA and CDR2 FQGNSA. Trimming pared 5 bases from V and 7 bases from J, leaving 18 bases between. This CDR3 is CASSLGYGSRNEQFF. CDR3 bases: TGTGCCAGCAGCCTAGGGTACGGGAGCAGAAATGAGCAGTTCTTC. The full variable domain, its missing parts supplied by reference TRBV7-2 and TRBJ2-1, is GAGVSQSPSNKVTEKGKDVELRCDPISGHTALYWYRQSLGQGLEFLIYFQGNSAPDKSGLPSDRFSAERTGGSVSTLTIQRTQQEDSAVYLCASSLGYGSRNEQFFGPGTRLTVL.

The chain links TRBV7-8 to TRBJ1-5; 7 positions agree with TRBD1. The CDR3 covers 18 residues. Germline V lookup: CDR1 SGHVS, CDR2 FQNEAQ. V dropped 5 bases and J dropped 0; count of bases not matched to a gene: 13. The CDR3 region has the DNA TGTGCCAGCAGCCGACGGGACAGCGATGCTTATAGCAATCAGCCCCAGCATTTT. Translation: CASSRRDSDAYSNQPQHF.

This clonotype was seen many times. The chain employs TRBV5-1 and TRBJ1-2, with D possibly being TRBD1 (5 bases). In germline, CDR1 is SGHRS, CDR2 YFSETQ. With 7 bases removed from V and 7 bases from J, the gap between germline ends came to 14 bases. The CDR3 has 12 amino acids. CDR3 in DNA: TGCGCCAGCTCTCCCGAGGGGTCTGGCTACACCTTC. Residues: CASSPEGSGYTF.